This entry concerns a single T cell receptor (beta chain). The sample belongs to a study of cytomegalovirus exposure and HLA in healthy donors. The primer mix had 60 Vbeta and 13 Jbeta primers. The table came from immunoSEQ multiplex PCR; TCRdb's copy has only in-frame clones and leaves some out. The sample includes 150,000 to 200,000 clones, around 80% of them seen just once. This clonotype originated in a woman in her 30s in good health and CMV-seropositive. Sequenced: PBMCs.

CDR3 sequence reads: CASSLAHGNTIYF. For the CDR3, the DNA is TGTGCCAGCAGTTTGGCCCATGGAAACACCATATATTTT. The rearrangement joins TRBV28 to TRBJ1-3, with unresolved D. The CDR3 is made up of 13 amino acids. The ends were cut back, 3 bases at V and 3 bases at J, with 6 bases in the middle. Germline CDR1 is MDHEN and CDR2 is SYDVKM.